The rows below give T cell receptor beta chains drawn from one sample of a study of early T cells in non-severe SARS-CoV-2 infection. Each CDR3 protein is one row after TCRdb ran MiXCR on the 5' RACE reads. The sample has 60,000 or so distinct CDR3 sequences; around 12% are singletons. The sample taken for sequencing was whole blood. Every receptor here comes from an adult who was a healthcare worker with PCR-confirmed SARS-CoV-2 infection or an uninfected control (not recorded which). Both conserved end residues are part of each CDR3. D genes are given only for firm matches. Rows may omit the clone size; those that give it use once, few, many or a size class.

J | V | size | D | DNA | CDR3
TRBJ2-5 | TRBV7-3 | many | - | TGTGCCAGCAGCTTAATGGGTGGGAAAGAGACCCAGTACTTC | CASSLMGGKETQYF
TRBJ1-5 | TRBV5-6 | few | - | TGTGCCAGCAGCTTGGATTGGAGAAGCAATCAGCCCCAGCATTTT | CASSLDWRSNQPQHF
TRBJ1-1 | TRBV29-1 | few | - | TGCAGCGTATACGGTGGGGACACTGAAGCTTTCTTT | CSVYGGDTEAFF
TRBJ2-2 | TRBV7-8 | few | TRBD2 | TGTGCCAGCAGCCAAGGACTAGCGGGGACCGGGGAGCTGTTTTTT | CASSQGLAGTGELFF
TRBJ2-7 | TRBV28 | - | TRBD1 | TGTGCCAGCAGTCCTCCAGGGACAGGGCTCGAGCAGTACTTC | CASSPPGTGLEQYF
TRBJ1-1 | TRBV7-9 | many | - | TGTGCCAGCAGCTTAGTTGGTCAGGGAAACACTGAAGCTTTCTTT | CASSLVGQGNTEAFF
TRBJ2-7 | TRBV28 | - | - | TGTGCCAGCAGTCCCGGGGACGGAAGCTCCTACGGGCAGTACTTC | CASSPGDGSSYGQYF
TRBJ1-2 | TRBV29-1 | few | - | TGCAGCGTTGAAAAGGACTACACCTTC | CSVEKDYTF
TRBJ2-1 | TRBV21-1 | few | - | TGTGCCAGCAGCAAACAGGTTGTACAGGGGTCCTACAATGAGCAGTTCTTC | CASSKQVVQGSYNEQFF
TRBJ1-5 | TRBV12-3/TRBV12-4 | - | TRBD1 | TGTGCCAGCAGTTCTCTCGGACAGGGTCCCCAGCATTTT | CASSSLGQGPQHF
TRBJ1-3 | TRBV29-1 | - | - | TGCAGCGTTGCCGGGGGCGGTCGCACCATATATTTT | CSVAGGGRTIYF
TRBJ2-7 | TRBV6-5 | - | TRBD1 | TGTGCCAGCAGAGCTCGACAGGGACCGGGCGAGCAGTACTTC | CASRARQGPGEQYF
TRBJ1-1 | TRBV12-3/TRBV12-4 | many | TRBD1 | TGTGCCAGCAAGAGGGGGCTAGGGACTGAAGCTTTCTTT | CASKRGLGTEAFF
TRBJ2-7 | TRBV27 | - | TRBD2 | TGTGCCAGCAGCCCCGGGACTAGCGAGTACGAGCTGTACTTC | CASSPGTSEYELYF
TRBJ2-1 | TRBV7-9 | many | TRBD1 | TGTGCCAGCAGCTTAGCGTCAGGGGGCGATGAGCAGTTCTTC | CASSLASGGDEQFF
TRBJ2-3 | TRBV7-2 | - | - | TGTGCCAGCAACCGGGACCCTACGACAGATACGCAGTATTTT | CASNRDPTTDTQYF
TRBJ1-3 | TRBV9 | few | - | TGTGCCAGCAGCGTAGGGGGAAGCAGGATTACTGGAAACACCATATATTTT | CASSVGGSRITGNTIYF
TRBJ2-1 | TRBV5-1 | many | TRBD1 | TGCGCCAGCAGCTTGGGAGGGGGCAATTACAATGAGCAGTTCTTC | CASSLGGGNYNEQFF
TRBJ2-2 | TRBV13 | many | TRBD2 | TGTGCCAGCAGCTTAGGGCTAGCGGGAGGAGCCGGGGAGCTGTTTTTT | CASSLGLAGGAGELFF
TRBJ1-4 | TRBV2 | large | - | TGTGCCAGCAGTGTTCTCGGGATAACTAATGAAAAACTGTTTTTT | CASSVLGITNEKLFF
TRBJ1-3 | TRBV6-8 | few | - | TGTGCCAGCAGTCCCCCGGCGGTACAGGGCGGCTCTGGAAACACCATATATTTT | CASSPPAVQGGSGNTIYF